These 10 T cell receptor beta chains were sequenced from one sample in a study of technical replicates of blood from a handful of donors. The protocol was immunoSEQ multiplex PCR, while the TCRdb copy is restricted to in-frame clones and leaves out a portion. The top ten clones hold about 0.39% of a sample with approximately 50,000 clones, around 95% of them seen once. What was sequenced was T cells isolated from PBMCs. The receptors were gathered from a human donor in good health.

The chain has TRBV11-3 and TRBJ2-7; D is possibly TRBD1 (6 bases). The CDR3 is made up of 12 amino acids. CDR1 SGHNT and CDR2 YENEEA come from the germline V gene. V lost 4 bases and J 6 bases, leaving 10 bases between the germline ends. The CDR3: CASSSDRSEQYF. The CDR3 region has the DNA TGTGCCAGCAGCTCGGACAGAAGCGAGCAGTACTTC. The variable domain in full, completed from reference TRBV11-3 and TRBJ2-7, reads EAGVVQSPRYKIIEKKQPVAFWCNPISGHNTLYWYLQNLGQGPELLIRYENEEAVDDSQLPKDRFSAERLKGVDSTLKIQPAELGDSAVYLCASSSDRSEQYFGPGTRLTVT.

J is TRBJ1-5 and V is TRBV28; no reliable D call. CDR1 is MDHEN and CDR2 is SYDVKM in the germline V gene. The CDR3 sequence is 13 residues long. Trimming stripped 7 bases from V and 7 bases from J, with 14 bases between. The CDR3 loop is CASTSRGSQPQHF. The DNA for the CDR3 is TGTGCCAGCACCTCCCGGGGTTCCCAGCCCCAGCATTTT.

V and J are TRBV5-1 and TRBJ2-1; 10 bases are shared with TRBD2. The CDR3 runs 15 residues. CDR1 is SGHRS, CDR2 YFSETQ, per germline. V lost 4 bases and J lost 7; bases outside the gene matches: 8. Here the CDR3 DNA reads TGCGCCAGCAGCCGTCTAGCGGGAGTAGTTAATGAGCAGTTCTTC. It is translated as CASSRLAGVVNEQFF.

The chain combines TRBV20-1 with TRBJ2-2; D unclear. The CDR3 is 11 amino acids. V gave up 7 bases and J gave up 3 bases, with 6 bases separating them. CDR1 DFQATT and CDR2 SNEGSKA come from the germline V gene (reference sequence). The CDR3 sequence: CSVPDTGELFF. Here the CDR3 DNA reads TGCAGTGTCCCTGACACCGGGGAGCTGTTTTTT.

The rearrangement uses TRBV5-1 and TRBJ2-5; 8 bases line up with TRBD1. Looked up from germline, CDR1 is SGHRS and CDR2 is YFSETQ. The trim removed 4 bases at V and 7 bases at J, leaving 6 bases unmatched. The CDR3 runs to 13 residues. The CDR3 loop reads CASSQGQGGTQYF. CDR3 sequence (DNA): TGCGCCAGCAGCCAAGGACAGGGAGGGACCCAGTACTTC.

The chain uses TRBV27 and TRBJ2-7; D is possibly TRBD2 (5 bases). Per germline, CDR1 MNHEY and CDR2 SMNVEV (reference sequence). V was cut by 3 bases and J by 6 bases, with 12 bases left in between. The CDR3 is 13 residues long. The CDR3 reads CASSFASFGEQYF. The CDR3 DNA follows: TGTGCCAGCAGTTTTGCTAGCTTCGGCGAGCAGTACTTC.

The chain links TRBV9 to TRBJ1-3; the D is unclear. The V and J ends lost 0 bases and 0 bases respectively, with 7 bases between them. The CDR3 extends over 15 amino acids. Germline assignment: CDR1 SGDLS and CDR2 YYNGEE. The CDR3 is CASSVEYTSGNTIYF. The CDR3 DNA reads TGTGCCAGCAGCGTAGAATACACCTCTGGAAACACCATATATTTT.

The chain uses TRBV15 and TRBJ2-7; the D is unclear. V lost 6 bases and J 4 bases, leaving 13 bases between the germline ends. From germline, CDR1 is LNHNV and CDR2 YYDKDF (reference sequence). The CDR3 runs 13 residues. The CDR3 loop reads CATRGGPFYEQYF. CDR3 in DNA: TGTGCCACCAGGGGTGGGCCCTTTTACGAGCAGTACTTC.

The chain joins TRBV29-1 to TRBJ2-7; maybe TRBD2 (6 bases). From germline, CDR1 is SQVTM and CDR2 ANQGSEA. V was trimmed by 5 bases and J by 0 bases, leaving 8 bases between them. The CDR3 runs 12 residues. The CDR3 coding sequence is TGCAGCGTTCCGGGAGACTCCTACGAGCAGTACTTC. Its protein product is CSVPGDSYEQYF.

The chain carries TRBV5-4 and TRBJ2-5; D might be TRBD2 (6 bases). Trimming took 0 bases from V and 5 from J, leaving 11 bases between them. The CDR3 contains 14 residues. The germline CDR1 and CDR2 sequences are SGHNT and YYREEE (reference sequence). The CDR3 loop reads CASSLAPGVETQYF. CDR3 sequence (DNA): TGTGCCAGCAGCTTGGCTCCGGGGGTGGAGACCCAGTACTTC.